One and the same sample provided the 28 T cell receptor beta chains below, sequenced in a study of blood T cell repertoires in COVID-19. Sequencing was performed with immunoSEQ multiplex PCR; in TCRdb, only in-frame clones are kept and a portion is missing. The table lists about 66,000 clones, around 82% of them singletons, with less than 8.5% in the top ten. The sample comprised peripheral blood. These receptors originate from a man aged 55 to 69 with acute or convalescent COVID-19.

CDR3 amino acids: CASSLYRANTGELFF. The CDR3 region has the DNA TGTGCCAGCAGCTTGTACAGGGCGAACACCGGGGAGCTGTTTTTT. The V gene is TRBV5-8, the J gene TRBJ2-2; D possibly corresponds to TRBD1 (6 bases). The V gene lost 1 base and the J gene lost 0 bases, with 7 bases spanning the gap. CDR3 length: 15 amino acids. Germline CDR1 and CDR2: SGHTS and YDEGEE.

This sequence joins TRBV7-2 and TRBJ1-2, with 9 bases lining up with TRBD1. Germline V CDR1 and CDR2: SGHTA, FQGNSA. With 5 bases clipped from V and 4 bases from J, the junction kept 14 bases outside the gene matches. This CDR3 contains 17 residues. The CDR3 is CASSTAGTGLGSYGYTF. DNA of the CDR3: TGTGCCAGCAGCACAGCCGGGACAGGGCTGGGTAGCTATGGCTACACCTTC.

CDR3 protein: CATSTSTGELFF. The CDR3 DNA reads TGTGCCACCAGTACGAGCACCGGGGAGCTGTTTTTT. The V and J genes are TRBV24-1 and TRBJ2-2; the D is unclear. CDR3 length: 12 amino acids. The germline V and J ends were trimmed by 6 bases and 4 bases, with 5 bases remaining between them. Germline CDR1 reads KGHDR; CDR2 reads SFDVKD.

The J gene is TRBJ1-6, the V gene TRBV5-1; 8 bases match TRBD1. Germline V gene sequence: CDR1 SGHRS, CDR2 YFSETQ. Trimming took 3 bases from V and 6 from J; bases not matched to a gene: 2. CDR3 length equals 14 residues. The DNA for the CDR3 is TGCGCCAGCAGCTACGGGACAGGTAATTCACCCCTCCACTTT. It encodes CASSYGTGNSPLHF.

The chain carries TRBV12-3 or TRBV12-4 and TRBJ2-2; unclear D gene. This CDR3 is 12 amino acids long. V was cut by 7 bases and J by 5 bases, with 8 bases left in between. This CDR3 reads CASTHRTGELFF. The CDR3 DNA sequence: TGTGCCAGCACCCATCGGACCGGGGAGCTGTTTTTT.

This chain links TRBV30 with TRBJ1-6, with 7 positions matching TRBD1. CDR1 and CDR2 from the germline V gene are GTSNPN and SVGIG (reference sequence). Trimming removed 4 bases from V and 6 bases from J; junction bases left unmatched: 6. The CDR3 totals 14 residues. This chain's CDR3 is CAWTRDSRNSPLHF. The CDR3 DNA is TGTGCCTGGACCCGGGACAGCCGTAATTCACCCCTCCACTTT.

This clone was observed once. The gene calls are TRBV12-5 and TRBJ2-1; TRBD2 is a possible D gene (6 bases). CDR3 length equals 13 residues. Germline assignment: CDR1 LGHNT and CDR2 FRNRAP. V lost 2 bases to trimming and J lost 7 bases, with 9 bases between them. The CDR3 spells CASGLSGVNEQFF. CDR3 nucleotides: TGTGCTAGTGGTTTGTCGGGGGTAAATGAGCAGTTCTTC.

This rearrangement joins TRBV11-2 to TRBJ1-2; TRBD1 agrees at 12 bases. The CDR3 has 16 amino acids. Germline CDR1 and CDR2: SGHAT and FQNNGV. Trimming at V came to 4 bases and at J to 4 bases, leaving 7 bases not matched to a gene. The CDR3 spells CASSSGTGGPTYGYTF. In DNA form, the CDR3 reads TGTGCCAGCAGCTCCGGGACAGGGGGCCCGACCTATGGCTACACCTTC.

The rearrangement links TRBV29-1 to TRBJ1-1; TRBD1 aligns across 12 bases. CDR1 is SQVTM and CDR2 is ANQGSEA in the germline V gene. This CDR3 contains 16 residues. V was clipped by 6 bases and J by 3 bases; unmatched bases: 11. CDR3 coding DNA: TGCAGCGTGAGGGGGGACAGGGGGCCAGTGTACACTGAAGCTTTCTTT. Its translation is CSVRGDRGPVYTEAFF.

The rearrangement joins TRBV9 to TRBJ1-2; 8 bases fit TRBD1. V shed 3 bases, J shed 7 bases, and the junction held 5 bases outside the gene matches. CDR3 length: 13 amino acids. Germline V gives CDR1 SGDLS, CDR2 YYNGEE. The DNA for the CDR3 is TGTGCCAGCAGCGACGGACAGGGCTTTGGCTACACCTTC. Encoded protein: CASSDGQGFGYTF.

CDR3 nucleotides: TGTGCCAGCAGCACTTCAGGGGGACGGCATGGCTACACCTTC. Amino acid sequence: CASSTSGGRHGYTF. The chain links TRBV11-2 to TRBJ1-2, with TRBD1 matching over 7 bases. V was pared by 5 bases and J by 6 bases, with 9 bases of the junction left unmatched. CDR3 length: 14 residues. Looked up from germline, CDR1 is SGHAT and CDR2 is FQNNGV.

The rearrangement links TRBV6-5 to TRBJ1-5; TRBD1 matches 10 bases. V lost 0 bases to trimming and J lost 11 bases; unmatched junction nucleotides: 10. From germline, CDR1 is MNHEY and CDR2 SVGAGI. CDR3 length: 16 amino acids. CDR3 sequence: CASSYSSTGGRTAQHF. CDR3 sequence (DNA): TGTGCCAGCAGTTACTCGTCGACAGGGGGCCGGACGGCCCAGCATTTT.

The chain has TRBV6-5 and TRBJ1-6, with D perhaps TRBD1 (5 bases). The CDR3 loop spans 14 amino acids. V was shortened by 4 bases and J by 8 bases, with 12 bases between the two germline ends. CDR1 and CDR2 from the germline V gene are MNHEY and SVGAGI. CDR3 nucleotides: TGTGCCAGCAGTTCCAGGGCTCGGGATTCACCCCTCCACTTT. This encodes CASSSRARDSPLHF.

V is TRBV7-9 and J is TRBJ2-5; 15 nucleotides line up with TRBD2. CDR3 size: 17 residues. The V gene end was trimmed by 5 bases and the J gene end by 7 bases; junction bases not matched to a gene: 11. CDR1 and CDR2 (germline): SEHNR, FQNEAQ (reference sequence). Written as DNA, the CDR3 is TGTGCCAGCAGCCCCATCGGACTAGCGGGGGGGCTCGGGACCCAGTACTTC. Its translation: CASSPIGLAGGLGTQYF. The entire variable domain, with the rest obtained from reference TRBV7-9 and TRBJ2-5, is as follows: DTGVSQNPRHKITKRGQNVTFRCDPISEHNRLYWYRQTLGQGPEFLTYFQNEAQLEKSRLLSDRFSAERPKGSFSTLEIQRTEQGDSAMYLCASSPIGLAGGLGTQYFGPGTRLLVL.

V usage is TRBV2 and J usage is TRBJ2-5; 13 bases are a match to TRBD2. Trimming removed 1 base from V and 3 bases from J; junction bases left unmatched: 5. The CDR3 has 17 amino acids. Looked up from germline, CDR1 is SNHLY and CDR2 is FYNNEI. The CDR3 region is CASSEGRLAGGKETQYF. DNA for the CDR3: TGTGCCAGCAGTGAAGGGAGACTAGCGGGGGGAAAAGAGACCCAGTACTTC.

Points on this clone: The junction departs from the called germline gene at one end, perhaps through a read error. The chain combines TRBV3-1 (or the pseudogene TRBV3-2) with TRBJ1-6, with D hard to call. CDR1 and CDR2 from the germline V gene are LGHDT and YNNKEL (reference sequence). The CDR3 contains 13 residues. CDR3 bases: TGTGCCAGCAGCCCGCAAGGAGGGAATTCACCCCTCTTT. It translates to CASSPQGGNSPLF.

The count of this clone is one. This chain uses TRBV4-3 with TRBJ1-2, with 7 positions matching TRBD1. From germline, CDR1 is LGHNA and CDR2 YSLEER. With 1 base clipped from V and 3 bases from J, the junction kept 5 bases outside the gene matches. The CDR3 totals 15 residues. The CDR3 DNA is TGCGCCAGCAGCCAAGCGACAGGGTATCACTATGGCTACACCTTC. This sequence encodes CASSQATGYHYGYTF.

This rearrangement joins TRBV6-5 to TRBJ2-6, with TRBD2 as a possible D gene (5 bases). The CDR3 covers 14 residues. The V gene lost 10 bases and the J gene lost 2 bases, with 12 bases spanning the gap. Per germline, CDR1 MNHEY and CDR2 SVGAGI. The CDR3 sequence is CATKRDPGANVLTF. The CDR3 DNA sequence: TGTGCCACCAAGAGGGATCCTGGGGCCAACGTCCTGACTTTC.

The chain combines TRBV3-1 (or the pseudogene TRBV3-2) with TRBJ2-2; 10 bases fit TRBD2. V was clipped by 4 bases and J by 6 bases; unmatched bases: 5. The CDR3 extends over 15 amino acids. CDR1 LGHDT and CDR2 YNNKEL come from the germline V gene (reference sequence). The CDR3 nucleotides read TGTGCCAGCAGCCCGAGCGGGGGGGCCCCCGGGGAGCTGTTTTTT. Its translation: CASSPSGGAPGELFF.

The count of this clone is one. The V and J genes are TRBV5-4 and TRBJ1-2; TRBD1 agrees at 11 bases. The CDR3 extends over 14 amino acids. The germline CDR1 and CDR2 sequences are SGHNT and YYREEE (reference sequence). V was pared by 4 bases and J by 4 bases, with 3 bases of the junction left unmatched. The CDR3 DNA follows: TGTGCCAGCAGCCAAGGACAGGGGGCCTATGGCTACACCTTC. It encodes CASSQGQGAYGYTF.

This clone occurred once. CDR3 in amino acids: CASSTGSGRGGQNEQFF. As DNA, the CDR3 is TGTGCCAGCAGCACCGGTTCGGGGCGGGGGGGCCAAAATGAGCAGTTCTTC. The V call is TRBV7-2, the J call TRBJ2-1, with 9 bases aligning to TRBD2. V lost 5 bases to trimming and J lost 7 bases; unmatched junction nucleotides: 15. The V gene's germline CDR1 is SGHTA and CDR2 FQGNSA. The CDR3 extends over 17 amino acids.

J is TRBJ1-1 and V is TRBV29-1; 8 nucleotides agree with TRBD1. V trimming: 6 bases; J trimming: 1 base; junction bases outside the gene matches: 7. Germline lookup yields CDR1 SQVTM and CDR2 ANQGSEA. The CDR3 is 14 amino acids. The CDR3 coding sequence is TGCAGCGTAGCTACCGGACAGGGGAACACTGAAGCTTTCTTT. This gives the protein CSVATGQGNTEAFF. Combining the CDR3 with reference TRBV29-1 and TRBJ1-1 gives the whole variable domain SAVISQKPSRDICQRGTSLTIQCQVDSQVTMMFWYRQQPGQSLTLIATANQGSEATYESGFVIDKFPISRPNLTFSTLTVSNMSPEDSSIYLCSVATGQGNTEAFFGQGTRLTVV.

This clone has only one observation. This rearrangement joins TRBV19 to TRBJ1-6, with D unclear. The CDR3 is 14 amino acids. With 1 base removed from V and 7 bases from J, the gap between germline ends came to 8 bases. CDR1 LNHDA and CDR2 SQIVND come from the germline V gene (reference sequence). CDR3 sequence: CASSIGAANSPLHF. The DNA of the CDR3 is TGTGCCAGTAGTATAGGAGCGGCCAATTCACCCCTCCACTTT.

The chain recombines TRBV12-3 or TRBV12-4 with TRBJ1-2; TRBD1 aligns across 9 bases. The CDR3 covers 13 residues. The J segment lost 5 bases and the V segment lost 6 bases, leaving 4 bases of the junction unmatched. CDR3 coding DNA: TGTGCCAGCAGCATACAGGGGGCATATGGCTACACCTTC. It specifies CASSIQGAYGYTF.

The chain is built from TRBV3-1 (or the pseudogene TRBV3-2) and TRBJ1-2; D is unclear. Trimming pared 1 base from V and 2 bases from J, leaving 5 bases between. The germline CDR1 and CDR2 sequences are LGHDT and YNNKEL (reference sequence). The CDR3 totals 13 residues. The CDR3 region is CASSQVENYGYTF. The CDR3 DNA is TGTGCCAGCAGCCAAGTCGAGAACTATGGCTACACCTTC.

The V gene is TRBV6-5, the J gene TRBJ2-1, with TRBD2 matching over 8 bases. The CDR3 extends over 13 amino acids. V lost 0 bases to trimming and J lost 12 bases; unmatched junction nucleotides: 4. CDR1 MNHEY and CDR2 SVGAGI come from the germline V gene. The CDR3 DNA reads as TGTGCCAGCAGTTACTCAGCGGGGGAACGGCAGTTCTTC. Residues: CASSYSAGERQFF.

This sequence joins TRBV5-6 and TRBJ2-2; D perhaps matches TRBD2 (5 bases). From germline, CDR1 is SGHDT and CDR2 YYEEEE. The CDR3 runs 16 residues. V lost 3 bases, J lost 4 bases, and 16 bases lay in between. CDR3 region: CASSSPRREGTGELFF. CDR3 sequence (DNA): TGTGCCAGCAGCTCCCCCCGCAGAGAGGGCACCGGGGAGCTGTTTTTT.

A single count supports this clone. Here the CDR3 DNA reads TGTGCCACCCAGGACAGGCCCGATTCACCCCTCCACTTT. Protein sequence: CATQDRPDSPLHF. This sequence joins TRBV24-1 and TRBJ1-6, with 7 positions matching TRBD1. In germline, CDR1 is KGHDR, CDR2 SFDVKD. CDR3 length: 13 amino acids. With V trimmed by 9 bases and J by 8 bases, 6 bases remained unmatched.